The subject of this entry is one T cell receptor (beta chain). V dropped 5 bases and J dropped 0; count of bases not matched to a gene: 4. Germline V gene lookup returns CDR1 PRHDT and CDR2 FYEKMQ (reference sequence). The length of the CDR3 is 16 residues. Assay used: immunoSEQ multiplex PCR; TCRdb lists only in-frame clones, some missing. The table lists more than 250,000 clones, 90% of them singletons. This record belongs to a study of blood T cell repertoires in COVID-19. Study as a whole: The origin of the acute and convalescent COVID-19 samples was the United States, Italy and Spain. Sources were T cells, B-cell-depleted T cells, or PBMCs; the material itself was cDNA or gDNA.

The sequenced sample was PBMCs or T cells enriched from blood (not recorded which). The TCR comes from a young woman with acute COVID-19. The V and J genes are TRBV13 and TRBJ2-1, with TRBD2 identical over 10 bases. The CDR3 coding sequence is TGTGCCAGCAGCCTCAGGACTAGCGGCTCCTACAATGAGCAGTTCTTC. Translation gives CASSLRTSGSYNEQFF.